The sequence of this T cell receptor beta chain was determined in a study of identifying expanded T cells in peripheral blood. Germline V lookup: CDR1 MDHEN, CDR2 SYDVKM. V shed 2 bases and J shed 4 bases, with 15 bases lying between them. This CDR3 comprises 15 residues. Study outcomes and limitations: Variance in clone template counts between approximately two-week samples significantly increased with total template count across all healthy donors.

A word on this clone: Antigen unknown.

Profiling relied on immunoSEQ multiplex PCR, and the TCRdb table lists in-frame clones only, not all of them. This table has 81,000 or so clones, over 80% appearing once. Sequencing used blood. The rearrangement joins TRBV28 to TRBJ2-7; D is unclear. This clonotype was sampled from a person between 18 and 75 years old in good health. The CDR3 reads CASSLGSRWAYEQYF. For the CDR3, the DNA is TGTGCCAGCAGTTTAGGTTCCCGATGGGCATACGAGCAGTACTTC.